The rows below give T cell receptor beta chains drawn from one sample of a study of T-cell reconstitution after alpha-beta-depleted transplantation in children. TCRdb re-called the PCR reads through MiXCR, storing one row per CDR3 protein. The sample consists of approximately 980,000 distinct CDR3 sequences, about 31% of them appearing once. The sequenced sample was PBMCs, mostly from graft donor cells, obtained 360 days after TCRalphabeta/CD19-depleted stem cell transplant. These receptor sequences come from a boy in the first two years of life who had a stem cell transplant for SCID, so the T cells may come from the graft donor. Both conserved end residues are part of each CDR3. The D gene is left open where the match is weak. Clone sizes are given selectively: once, few, many, or a class where the clone is expanded.

D gene	V gene	J gene	clone size	CDR3 DNA	CDR3 protein
-	TRBV4-1	TRBJ2-5	-	TGCGCCAGCAGCCTGGTGGCGTCGACGGAGACCCAGTACTTC	CASSLVASTETQYF
-	TRBV4-3	TRBJ2-1	once	TGCGCCAGCAGCCAACTTAAGGGGTTTCGGGACGATGAGCAGTTCTTC	CASSQLKGFRDDEQFF
TRBD1	TRBV20-1	TRBJ2-1	few	TGCAGTGCTAACCGGGACAGGGTGACGAATGAGCAGTTCTTC	CSANRDRVTNEQFF
-	TRBV6-2/TRBV6-3	TRBJ1-1	-	TGTGCCAGCAGTTACGTCTTTGCAGTCAAAGGTCCTGAAGCTTTCTTT	CASSYVFAVKGPEAFF
-	TRBV28	TRBJ2-3	few	TGTGCCAGCAGTTTATCGGCGGGTGCTAGCACAGATACGCAGTATTTT	CASSLSAGASTDTQYF
TRBD2	TRBV20-1	TRBJ2-3	-	TGCAGTGCTGGCCGCGGGACTAGCGGGGGGCCCCGCACAGATACGCAGTATTTT	CSAGRGTSGGPRTDTQYF
-	TRBV7-9	TRBJ1-2	-	TGTGCCAGCAGAACATCGGGTGCAGGGGAGCATGGCTACACCTTC	CASRTSGAGEHGYTF
TRBD2	TRBV7-2	TRBJ2-7	-	TGTGCCAGCAGCGCTAGCGGGGGACCCTACGAGCAGTACTTC	CASSASGGPYEQYF
-	TRBV12-3/TRBV12-4	TRBJ2-3	few	TGTGCCAGCAGTTTGTACTCGTTTCGCACAGATACGCAGTATTTT	CASSLYSFRTDTQYF
-	TRBV20-1	TRBJ1-1	few	TGCAGTGCTCAAATGAGCACTGAAGCTTTCTTT	CSAQMSTEAFF
-	TRBV6-5	TRBJ2-7	few	TGTGCCAGCAGTTCATCAGGTTCCGCCGACGAGCAGTACTTC	CASSSSGSADEQYF
TRBD1	TRBV2	TRBJ1-2	few	TGTGCCAGCAGCGGACAGGGGGCAGCTGGCTACACCTTC	CASSGQGAAGYTF
TRBD2	TRBV14	TRBJ2-5	-	TGTGCCAGCAGCCCTCCTAGCGGGGGGGCCCGAGAGACCCAGTACTTC	CASSPPSGGARETQYF
-	TRBV28	TRBJ1-4	few	TGTGCCCTTGGGGAAGAGGAAAAACTGTTTTTT	CALGEEEKLFF
-	TRBV7-2	TRBJ1-1	-	TGTGCCAGCAGCCCGGGACAAAGGCCGAACACTGAAGCTTTCTTT	CASSPGQRPNTEAFF
-	TRBV12-3/TRBV12-4	TRBJ2-3	few	TGTGCCAGCAGTTTCTCCGCGACCTACACAGATACGCAGTATTTT	CASSFSATYTDTQYF
-	TRBV2	TRBJ2-7	-	TGTGCCAGCAGTGAATTAATCCCCTTCGACAGACCTTATTTCTACGAGCAGTACTTC	CASSELIPFDRPYFYEQYF
TRBD2	TRBV5-1	TRBJ2-1	-	TGCGCCAGCAGCTTAAATCCTAGCGGGGGCCCGGGGCACAATGAGCAGTTCTTC	CASSLNPSGGPGHNEQFF
TRBD2	TRBV7-2	TRBJ2-7	few	TGTGCCAGCAGCCCCCGGACTAGCGGGGGAGGTGAGCAGTACTTC	CASSPRTSGGGEQYF
TRBD1	TRBV29-1	TRBJ2-7	-	TGCAGCGTCCTCCCAACGTTGGGACAGGCGTCGACCTACGAGCAGTACTTC	CSVLPTLGQASTYEQYF
-	TRBV12-3/TRBV12-4	TRBJ2-1	-	TGTGCCAGCAGTTTTAAGCGGTACAATGAGCAGTTCTTC	CASSFKRYNEQFF
TRBD1	TRBV4-1	TRBJ2-7	few	TGCGCCAGCAGCCCTAAGGGGGCGGCAGGGAGCGACGAGCAGTACTTC	CASSPKGAAGSDEQYF
-	TRBV25-1	TRBJ1-3	-	TGTGCCAGCAGTGGTCCAGGGTGGCACCTAATAGGGTCTGGAAACACCATATATTTT	CASSGPGWHLIGSGNTIYF
-	TRBV20-1	TRBJ1-4	-	TGCAGTGCTAGACAACGGTGGATTGAAAAACTGTTTTTT	CSARQRWIEKLFF
TRBD1	TRBV12-3/TRBV12-4	TRBJ2-3	many	TGTGCCAGCAGTCCGGGACAGGTCACAGATACGCAGTATTTT	CASSPGQVTDTQYF
-	TRBV28	TRBJ1-2	few	TGTGCCAGCAGTAAGTGGGCCGTCCCCCGTATGGGAGGCTACACCTTC	CASSKWAVPRMGGYTF
-	TRBV24-1	TRBJ2-3	-	TGTGCCACCAGTGATTTCAAACAGACTATCACAGATACGCAGTATTTT	CATSDFKQTITDTQYF
-	TRBV3-1	TRBJ2-1	-	TGTGCCAGCAGCCAAGATTTGAGAGCGGGTGCCCCCTTTAATGAGCAGTTCTTC	CASSQDLRAGAPFNEQFF
-	TRBV5-1	TRBJ2-7	once	TGCGCCAGCAGCTTGGCCGGGGGCGTACTCGAGCAGTACTTC	CASSLAGGVLEQYF
-	TRBV12-3/TRBV12-4	TRBJ2-5	-	TGTGCCAGCAGTTTAATTACCCTAGAAGAGACCCAGTACTTC	CASSLITLEETQYF
-	TRBV20-1	TRBJ1-3	few	TGCAGTGCTAGAGGGGGGGGAGGGAACGCTTCAGGAAACACCATATATTTT	CSARGGGGNASGNTIYF
-	TRBV12-3/TRBV12-4	TRBJ2-2	few	TGTGCCAGCAGCACCCCCGGATCAAACACCGGGGAGCTGTTTTTT	CASSTPGSNTGELFF
-	TRBV9	TRBJ2-3	few	TGTGCCAGCAGCGTAGGGGGGGCCCGGGGGACAGATACGCAGTATTTT	CASSVGGARGTDTQYF
-	TRBV7-9	TRBJ1-3	-	TGTGCCAGCAGCCCGCTCGCGGACACCATATATTTT	CASSPLADTIYF
-	TRBV2	TRBJ2-1	-	TGTGCCAGCAGTACCCCCATACAGGGATCCTACAATGAGCAGTTCTTC	CASSTPIQGSYNEQFF
TRBD1	TRBV28	TRBJ2-5	once	TGTGCCAGCAGATGGGACAGGGGGGGTGAGACCCAGTACTTC	CASRWDRGGETQYF
-	TRBV7-3	TRBJ1-6	-	TGTGCCAGCAGCTTAAAAGAGCATTCACCCCTCCACTTT	CASSLKEHSPLHF
-	TRBV11-2	TRBJ2-1	once	TGTGCCAGCAGCTTCCGTGACCCGGACGGTCCTAGGGAGCAGTTCTTC	CASSFRDPDGPREQFF
-	TRBV18	TRBJ2-3	-	TGTGCCAGCTCACCCGAGATAGGTACAGATACGCAGTATTTT	CASSPEIGTDTQYF
-	TRBV20-1	TRBJ1-6	few	TGCAGTGCTAGGGGGAGGGACACCCGATGGAGAGCCCTCCACTTT	CSARGRDTRWRALHF
-	TRBV12-3/TRBV12-4	TRBJ1-2	-	TGTGCCAGCAGTTTAGGACAGGCCCCCCTCTATGGCTACACCTTC	CASSLGQAPLYGYTF
TRBD1	TRBV3-1	TRBJ2-1	-	TGTGCCAGCAGCCAAGAGAACAGGGGGAGCGAGCAGTTCTTC	CASSQENRGSEQFF
TRBD1	TRBV12-3/TRBV12-4	TRBJ1-1	-	TGTGCCAGCAGTTTTTTCGGGACAGGGAACACTGAAGCTTTCTTT	CASSFFGTGNTEAFF
TRBD2	TRBV20-1	TRBJ2-7	-	TGCTGTGCTAGAGGGAGCGGGGGCCTGAAAAGGTACGAGCAGTACTTC	CCARGSGGLKRYEQYF